This T cell receptor beta chain was retrieved from a study of T cell repertoires in cytomegalovirus infection. From the reads, TCRdb called clonotypes with MiXCR, one entry per CDR3 protein. The table shows around 260,000 distinct CDR3 sequences, with roughly 10% occurring only once. This clonotype was seen a few times. V gave up 5 bases and J gave up 7 bases; unmatched junction bases: 11. This CDR3 has 16 residues. CDR1 and CDR2 from the germline V gene are SGHVS and FQNEAQ. Specimen: PBMCs. V gene TRBV7-8 combines with J gene TRBJ2-1, with 10 bases identical to TRBD2. This TCR derives from a human donor in good health (CMV status not recorded). Some clones in this sample may be carry-over from other donors' samples. CDR3 nucleotide sequence: TGTGCCAGCAGCCGCCGGAGCGGGGGGGCCGCAAATGAGCAGTTCTTC. Residues: CASSRRSGGAANEQFF.